This T cell receptor (beta chain) was profiled in a study of cytomegalovirus exposure and HLA in healthy donors. The study, taken as a whole, reports: Later on, an analysis showed TCR association rates differing by HLA locus, with DRB1 the most and HLA-C the fewest. Cytomegalovirus association was listed for about 150 TCR beta chains. What a later analysis showed was that several of the most significant clusters appeared linked to common viral pathogens.

Healthy bone marrow donors made up the donors. It was with 60 Vbeta and 13 Jbeta primers that the PCR ran. Sequencing was performed with immunoSEQ multiplex PCR; in TCRdb, only in-frame clones are kept and a portion is missing. Of about 250,000 clones detected, 75% to 85% appear once; the ten largest clones hold roughly 0.31%. Comment on this clone: Its antigen remains unidentified.

Trimming cost V 6 bases and J 8 bases, with 17 bases left between them. The CDR3 has 13 residues. In germline, CDR1 is SQVTM, CDR2 ANQGSEA. The V call is TRBV29-1, the J call TRBJ1-3, with D uncertain. Sequencing was done on a sample of PBMCs. This TCR was sampled from a girl aged 2 to 9 in good health and CMV-seronegative. CDR3: CSVRASNGYTIYF. The CDR3 coding sequence is TGCAGCGTCCGAGCCTCGAACGGGTACACCATATATTTT.